One and the same sample provided the 15 T cell receptor beta chains below, sequenced in a study of graft-versus-host responses after intestinal transplantation. TCRdb's copy holds only in-frame clones and misses some; the assay was immunoSEQ multiplex PCR. The sample shows about 70,000 clones, less than 95% of them seen only once. Their recognized antigens are unknown. Sequences were derived from unstimulated CD8+ T cells sorted from spleen or lymph node cells, sampled before intestinal transplant. The origin of the receptors is a human donor who received an intestinal transplant.

The chain is built from TRBV2 and TRBJ2-1, with 12 bases matching TRBD2. Germline V gives CDR1 SNHLY, CDR2 FYNNEI. The V and J ends lost 7 bases and 9 bases, in that order; junction bases with no gene match: 7. This CDR3 comprises 14 residues. The CDR3 DNA is TGTGCCAGCAACCGACTAGCGGGGGAGGTTGAGCAGTTCTTC. It is translated as CASNRLAGEVEQFF.

This rearrangement joins TRBV11-2 to TRBJ2-1; 7 bases agree with TRBD1. This CDR3 spans 13 amino acids. Per germline, CDR1 SGHAT and CDR2 FQNNGV. The V gene end was trimmed by 5 bases and the J gene end by 7 bases; junction bases not matched to a gene: 5. The chain's CDR3 is CASSVTRGNEQFF. Here the CDR3 DNA reads TGTGCCAGCAGCGTAACCAGGGGGAATGAGCAGTTCTTC.

J is TRBJ1-1 and V is TRBV27; TRBD1 matches at 9 bases. J gave up 6 bases and V 9 bases, and 8 bases lay outside the gene matches. Germline values: CDR1 MNHEY, CDR2 SMNVEV (reference sequence). The CDR3 is 13 amino acids. The CDR3 protein is CARRGQGIAEAFF. CDR3 sequence (DNA): TGTGCCAGGCGAGGACAGGGGATCGCTGAAGCTTTCTTT.

The gene calls are TRBV29-1 and TRBJ2-1; TRBD1 matches 9 bases. This CDR3 has 14 residues. Unmatched junction bases numbered 8, after V lost 4 bases and J lost 7 bases. The germline gives CDR1 SQVTM, CDR2 ANQGSEA. CDR3 DNA: TGCAGCGTTGCCGCCCCGACAGGGGGGAATGAGCAGTTCTTC. Translated: CSVAAPTGGNEQFF.

The gene calls are TRBV2 and TRBJ1-2; D ambiguous. Germline loops: CDR1 SNHLY, CDR2 FYNNEI. The germline V and J ends were trimmed by 3 bases and 4 bases, with 15 bases remaining between them. The length of the CDR3 is 15 residues. CDR3 region: CASSERPGVLYGYTF. DNA of the CDR3: TGTGCCAGCAGTGAGCGACCGGGAGTGCTCTATGGCTACACCTTC.

This chain joins TRBV7-8 and TRBJ2-3; D might be TRBD2 (5 bases). Trimming took 3 bases from V and 1 from J, leaving 17 bases between them. CDR3 size: 17 residues. CDR1 is SGHVS, CDR2 FQNEAQ, per germline. The CDR3 reads CASSFLAFGSRTDTQYF. The CDR3 nucleotides read TGTGCCAGCAGCTTTTTAGCGTTTGGCAGCCGCACAGATACGCAGTATTTT.

This clone was recorded only once. The chain couples TRBV27 to TRBJ1-4, with a possible D match to TRBD1 (5 bases). CDR1 and CDR2 (germline): MNHEY, SMNVEV (reference sequence). V was clipped by 8 bases and J by 5 bases, with 15 bases between them. The CDR3 runs to 14 residues. The CDR3 protein is CASAWGGRNEKLFF. The CDR3 DNA reads TGTGCCAGCGCCTGGGGGGGACGGAATGAAAAACTGTTTTTT.

The V gene is TRBV15, the J gene TRBJ2-4; a weak D match, TRBD1 (6 bases). V lost 3 bases and J 8 bases, leaving 23 bases between the germline ends. The CDR3 loop spans 17 amino acids. Germline assignment: CDR1 LNHNV and CDR2 YYDKDF (reference sequence). The CDR3 DNA follows: TGTGCCACCAGCAGCCCCCGAGAGATGGGGGCGTGGGACATTCAGTACTTC. The encoded protein is CATSSPREMGAWDIQYF.

The CDR3 here is CSVPDRVEGYTF. As DNA, the CDR3 is TGCAGCGTACCGGACAGGGTCGAGGGCTACACCTTC. The chain has TRBV29-1 and TRBJ1-2; TRBD1 matches at 8 bases. The CDR3 runs to 12 residues. The junction had 8 bases not matched to a gene; V was cut back by 6 bases and J by 8 bases. Germline CDR1 SQVTM, CDR2 ANQGSEA.

V gene TRBV18 combines with J gene TRBJ2-7, with 7 bases fitting TRBD2. The CDR3 contains 14 residues. Germline assignment: CDR1 KGHSH and CDR2 LQKENI. With V trimmed by 2 bases and J by 2 bases, 3 bases remained unmatched. The CDR3: CASSPSGGAYEQYF. The DNA of the CDR3 is TGTGCCAGCTCACCAAGTGGGGGGGCCTACGAGCAGTACTTC.

V and J are TRBV4-1 and TRBJ1-1; possible D gene TRBD1, 5 bases. The germline CDR1 and CDR2 sequences are MGHRA and YSYEKL. There are 16 residues in the CDR3. V was clipped by 4 bases and J by 6 bases, with 21 bases between them. The CDR3 is CASSLLPSSGFAEAFF. DNA for the CDR3: TGCGCCAGCAGCCTCCTACCCTCTTCAGGGTTCGCTGAAGCTTTCTTT.

The chain is built from TRBV6-5 and TRBJ2-3; 7 bases fit TRBD1. The trim removed 7 bases at V and 2 bases at J, leaving 9 bases unmatched. Germline V gives CDR1 MNHEY, CDR2 SVGAGI. The CDR3 runs to 15 residues. DNA of the CDR3: TGTGCCAGCACCCCCCCGGGACAGTCCACAGATACGCAGTATTTT. Protein product: CASTPPGQSTDTQYF.

This clone was counted only a few times. The chain joins TRBV14 to TRBJ2-7; possible D gene TRBD1, 5 bases. The length of the CDR3 is 12 residues. Germline lookup yields CDR1 SGHDN and CDR2 FVKESK. Trimming pared 0 bases from V and 5 bases from J, leaving 5 bases between. Written as DNA, the CDR3 is TGTGCCAGCAGCCAAGACAGGGACGAGCAGTACTTC. Translating it yields CASSQDRDEQYF.

The chain links TRBV9 to TRBJ2-7, with 7 positions matching TRBD2. After removal of 4 bases from V and 2 bases from J, the junction contained 6 bases not matched to a gene. The CDR3 is made up of 14 amino acids. CDR1 and CDR2 (germline): SGDLS, YYNGEE. CDR3 nucleotide sequence: TGTGCCAGCAGCCCTCGGGACTACCCCTACGAGCAGTACTTC. This gives the protein CASSPRDYPYEQYF.

The J gene is TRBJ1-1, the V gene TRBV4-1; 11 nucleotides agree with TRBD1. This CDR3 spans 17 amino acids. J lost 4 bases, V lost 2 bases, and 9 bases had no gene match. Per the germline V gene, CDR1 is MGHRA and CDR2 is YSYEKL. The CDR3 DNA is TGCGCCAGCAGCCAAATAGGCTTCGGGACAGGGGGCACTGAAGCTTTCTTT. It is translated as CASSQIGFGTGGTEAFF.